This TCR beta chain was documented in a study of blood T cells in healthy people across ages. Germline CDR1 and CDR2: SQVTM and ANQGSEA. The CDR3 has 15 amino acids. J gave up 3 bases and V 5 bases, and 5 bases lay outside the gene matches. A J-beta primer mix and a sample-barcoded 5' primer were used in a second PCR of about 7 to 12 cycles. TCRdb recomputed calls from the 5' RACE reads with MiXCR, one row per CDR3 protein. The data hold roughly 1.7 million distinct CDR3 sequences, with 30% to 35% observed a single time. The receptor was isolated from a woman aged 25 to 39 in good health. The rearrangement uses TRBV29-1 and TRBJ2-3; 13 bases align to TRBD2. Material for sequencing was blood. The CDR3 DNA is TGCAGCGTTCGAACTAGCGGGAGGGCAACAGATACGCAGTATTTT. This translates into CSVRTSGRATDTQYF.